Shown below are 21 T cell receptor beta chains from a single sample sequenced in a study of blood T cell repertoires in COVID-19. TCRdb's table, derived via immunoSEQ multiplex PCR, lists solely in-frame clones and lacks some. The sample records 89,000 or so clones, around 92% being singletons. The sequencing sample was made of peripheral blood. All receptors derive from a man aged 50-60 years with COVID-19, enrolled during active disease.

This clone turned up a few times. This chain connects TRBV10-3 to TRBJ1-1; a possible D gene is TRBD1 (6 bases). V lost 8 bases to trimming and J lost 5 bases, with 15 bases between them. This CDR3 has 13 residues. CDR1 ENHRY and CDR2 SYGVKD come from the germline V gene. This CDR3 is CAIGKQGSTEAFF. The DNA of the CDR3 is TGTGCCATCGGCAAACAGGGTTCGACTGAAGCTTTCTTT.

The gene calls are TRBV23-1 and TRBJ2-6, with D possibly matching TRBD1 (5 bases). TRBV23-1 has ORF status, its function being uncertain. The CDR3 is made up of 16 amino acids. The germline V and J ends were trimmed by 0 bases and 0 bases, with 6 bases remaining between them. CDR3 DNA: TGCGCCAGCAGTCAATCAAGGGGCTCTGGGGCCAACGTCCTGACTTTC. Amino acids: CASSQSRGSGANVLTF.

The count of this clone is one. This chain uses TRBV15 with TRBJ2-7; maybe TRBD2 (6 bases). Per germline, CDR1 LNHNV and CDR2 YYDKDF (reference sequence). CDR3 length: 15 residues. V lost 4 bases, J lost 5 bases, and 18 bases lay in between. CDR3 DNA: TGTGCCACCAGCAAAGGGCGGGGTCGAATGAACGAGCAGTACTTC. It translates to CATSKGRGRMNEQYF. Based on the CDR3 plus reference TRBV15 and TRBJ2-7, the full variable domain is DAMVIQNPRYQVTQFGKPVTLSCSQTLNHNVMYWYQQKSSQAPKLLFHYYDKDFNNEADTPDNFQSRRPNTSFCFLDIRSPGLGDTAMYLCATSKGRGRMNEQYFGPGTRLTVT.

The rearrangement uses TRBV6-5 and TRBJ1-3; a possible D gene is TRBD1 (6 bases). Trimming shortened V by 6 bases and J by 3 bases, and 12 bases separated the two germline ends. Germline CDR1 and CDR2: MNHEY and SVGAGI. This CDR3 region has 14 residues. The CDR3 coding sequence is TGTGCCAGCAGGCCCGGCAGGGGTGGAAACACCATATATTTT. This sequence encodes CASRPGRGGNTIYF.

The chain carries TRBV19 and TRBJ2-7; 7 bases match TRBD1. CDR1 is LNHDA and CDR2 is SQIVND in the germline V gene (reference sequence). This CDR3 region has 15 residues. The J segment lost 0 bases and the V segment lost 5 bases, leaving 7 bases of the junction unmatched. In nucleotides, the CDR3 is TGTGCCAGTAGTTTGGGACAGCCAAGCTCCTACGAGCAGTACTTC. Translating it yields CASSLGQPSSYEQYF.

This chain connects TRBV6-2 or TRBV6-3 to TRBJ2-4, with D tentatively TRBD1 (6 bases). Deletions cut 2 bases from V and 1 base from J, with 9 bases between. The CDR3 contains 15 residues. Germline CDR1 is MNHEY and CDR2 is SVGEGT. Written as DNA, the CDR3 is TGTGCCAGCAGTTACCAGGGGTCGGCCAAAAACATTCAGTACTTC. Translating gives CASSYQGSAKNIQYF.

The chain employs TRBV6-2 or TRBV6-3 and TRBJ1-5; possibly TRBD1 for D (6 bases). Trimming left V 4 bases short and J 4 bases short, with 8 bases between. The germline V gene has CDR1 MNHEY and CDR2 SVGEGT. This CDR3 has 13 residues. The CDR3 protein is CASSWGRNQPQHF. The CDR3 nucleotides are TGTGCCAGCAGTTGGGGGCGGAATCAGCCCCAGCATTTT.

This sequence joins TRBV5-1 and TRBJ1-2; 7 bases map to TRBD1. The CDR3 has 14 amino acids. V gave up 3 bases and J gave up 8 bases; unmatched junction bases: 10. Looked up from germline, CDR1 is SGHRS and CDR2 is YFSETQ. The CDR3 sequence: CASSSSTGDYGYTF. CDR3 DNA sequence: TGCGCCAGCAGCTCATCTACAGGGGATTACGGCTACACCTTC.

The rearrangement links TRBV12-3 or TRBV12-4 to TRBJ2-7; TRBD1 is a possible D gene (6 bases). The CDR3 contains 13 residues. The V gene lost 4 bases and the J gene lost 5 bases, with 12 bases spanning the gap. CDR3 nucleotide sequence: TGTGCCAGCAGTTCAGGGACAAGGGACGAGCAGTACTTC. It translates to CASSSGTRDEQYF.

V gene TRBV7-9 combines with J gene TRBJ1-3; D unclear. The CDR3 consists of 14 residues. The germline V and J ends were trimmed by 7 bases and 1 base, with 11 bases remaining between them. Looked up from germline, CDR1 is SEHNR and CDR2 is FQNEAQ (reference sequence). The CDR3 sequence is CASMSFGSGNTIYF. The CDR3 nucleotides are TGTGCCAGCATGAGTTTCGGTTCTGGAAACACCATATATTTT.

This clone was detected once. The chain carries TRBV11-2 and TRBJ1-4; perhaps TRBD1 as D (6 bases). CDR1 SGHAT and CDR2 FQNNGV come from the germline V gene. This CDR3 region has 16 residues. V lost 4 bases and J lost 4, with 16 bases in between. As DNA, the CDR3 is TGTGCCAGCAGCTCCACATCCGGGACAATTAATGAAAAACTGTTTTTT. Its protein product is CASSSTSGTINEKLFF.

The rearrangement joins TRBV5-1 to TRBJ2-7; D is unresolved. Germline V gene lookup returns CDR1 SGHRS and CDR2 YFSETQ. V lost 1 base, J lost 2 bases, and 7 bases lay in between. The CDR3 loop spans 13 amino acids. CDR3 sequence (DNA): TGCGCCAGCAGCTTGTTTACAGCCTACGAGCAGTACTTC. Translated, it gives CASSLFTAYEQYF.

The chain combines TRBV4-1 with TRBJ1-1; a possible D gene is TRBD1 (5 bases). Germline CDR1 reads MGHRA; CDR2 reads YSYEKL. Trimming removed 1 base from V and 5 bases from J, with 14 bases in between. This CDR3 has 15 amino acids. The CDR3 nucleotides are TGCGCCAGCAGCCAAGGTGACAGTCTGGGGACTGAAGCTTTCTTT. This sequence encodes CASSQGDSLGTEAFF.

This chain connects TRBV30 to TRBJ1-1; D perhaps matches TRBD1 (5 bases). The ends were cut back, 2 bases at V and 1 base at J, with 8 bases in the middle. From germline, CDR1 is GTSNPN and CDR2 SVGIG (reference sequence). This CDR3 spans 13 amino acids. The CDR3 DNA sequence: TGTGCCTGGAGTACACAGGCGAACACTGAAGCTTTCTTT. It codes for CAWSTQANTEAFF.

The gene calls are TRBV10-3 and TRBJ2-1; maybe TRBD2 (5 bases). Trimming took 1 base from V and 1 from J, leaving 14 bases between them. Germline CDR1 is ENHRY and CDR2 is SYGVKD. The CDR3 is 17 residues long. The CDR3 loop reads CAISELIGGPSYNEQFF. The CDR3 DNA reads TGTGCCATCAGTGAGTTAATAGGCGGGCCTTCCTACAATGAGCAGTTCTTC.

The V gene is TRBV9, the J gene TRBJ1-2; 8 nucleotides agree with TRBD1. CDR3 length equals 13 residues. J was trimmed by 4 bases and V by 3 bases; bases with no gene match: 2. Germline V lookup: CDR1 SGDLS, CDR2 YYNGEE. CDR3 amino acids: CASSGTGTYGYTF. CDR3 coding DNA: TGTGCCAGCAGCGGGACAGGGACCTATGGCTACACCTTC.

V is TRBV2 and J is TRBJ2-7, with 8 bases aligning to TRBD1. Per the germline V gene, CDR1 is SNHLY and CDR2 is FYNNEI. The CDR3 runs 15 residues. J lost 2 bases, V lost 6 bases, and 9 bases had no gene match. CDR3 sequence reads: CASSLLRTGTYEQYF. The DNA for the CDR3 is TGTGCCAGCAGCCTCCTTAGGACAGGGACCTACGAGCAGTACTTC.

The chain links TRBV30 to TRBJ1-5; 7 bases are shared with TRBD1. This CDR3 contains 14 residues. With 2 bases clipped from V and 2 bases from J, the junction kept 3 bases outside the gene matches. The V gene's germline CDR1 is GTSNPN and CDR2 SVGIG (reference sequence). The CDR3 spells CAWSLGQGNQPQHF. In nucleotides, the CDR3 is TGTGCCTGGAGTTTAGGACAGGGCAATCAGCCCCAGCATTTT.

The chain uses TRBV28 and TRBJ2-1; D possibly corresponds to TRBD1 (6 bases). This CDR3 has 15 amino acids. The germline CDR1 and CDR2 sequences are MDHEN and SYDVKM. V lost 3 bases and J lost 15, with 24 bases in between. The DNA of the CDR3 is TGTGCCAGCAGTTTTCAGGGGTCAGGATTCCCACAACCGTTCTTC. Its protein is CASSFQGSGFPQPFF. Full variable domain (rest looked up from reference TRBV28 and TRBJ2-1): DVKVTQSSRYLVKRTGEKVFLECVQDMDHENMFWYRQDPGLGLRLIYFSYDVKMKEKGDIPEGYSVSREKKERFSLILESASTNQTSMYLCASSFQGSGFPQPFFGPGTRLTVL.

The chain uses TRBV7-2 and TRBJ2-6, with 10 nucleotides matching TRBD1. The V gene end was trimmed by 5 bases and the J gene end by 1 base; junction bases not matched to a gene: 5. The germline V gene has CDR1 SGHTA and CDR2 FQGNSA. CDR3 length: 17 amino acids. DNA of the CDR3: TGTGCCAGCAGCCAAAGACAGGGGGCATCTGGGGCCAACGTCCTGACTTTC. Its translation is CASSQRQGASGANVLTF.

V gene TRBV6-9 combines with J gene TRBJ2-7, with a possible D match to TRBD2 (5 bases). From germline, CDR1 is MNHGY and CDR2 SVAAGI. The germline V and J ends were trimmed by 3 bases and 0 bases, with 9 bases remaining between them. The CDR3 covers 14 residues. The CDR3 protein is CASSYMEASYEQYF. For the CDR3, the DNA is TGTGCCAGCAGTTACATGGAGGCCTCCTACGAGCAGTACTTC.